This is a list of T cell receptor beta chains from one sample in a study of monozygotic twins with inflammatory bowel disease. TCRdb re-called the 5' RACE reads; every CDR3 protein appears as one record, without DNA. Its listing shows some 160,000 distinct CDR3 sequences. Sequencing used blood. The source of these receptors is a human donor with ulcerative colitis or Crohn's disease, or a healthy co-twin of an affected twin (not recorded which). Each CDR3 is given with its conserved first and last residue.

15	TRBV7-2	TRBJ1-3	CASSNFNGIGNTIYF
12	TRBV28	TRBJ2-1	CASSLTGLGQFF
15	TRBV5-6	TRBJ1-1	CASSFNRGWDTEAFF
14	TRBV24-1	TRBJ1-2	CATSEPGLDYGYTF
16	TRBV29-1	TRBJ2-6	CSVDSGGTSGANVLTF
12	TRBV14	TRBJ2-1	CASSQGGTEQFF
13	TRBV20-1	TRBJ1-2	CSARTGDYYGYTF
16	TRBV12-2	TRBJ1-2	CASRLASTGGNYGYTF
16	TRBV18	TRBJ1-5	CASSPPDRGDNQPQHF
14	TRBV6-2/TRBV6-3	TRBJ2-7	CASSWGPQDYEQYF
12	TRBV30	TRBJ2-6	CGRDSGANVLTF